The clone carrying this T cell receptor beta chain has at least ten counts. Its antigen is not identified. This entry comes from a study of CD8 T cells in ankylosing spondylitis. Study results and limitations: A number of the motif variants had already been described in reactive arthritis synovial fluid and blood. The authors found the disease-linked clones to be CD8+ and relatively rare in peripheral blood. Typical of ankylosing spondylitis blood, it appeared, was a TCR beta motif of eight highly homologous variants.

With V trimmed by 0 bases and J by 4 bases, 4 bases remained unmatched. Germline V gives CDR1 SGHRS, CDR2 YFSETQ. The CDR3 runs to 16 residues. Making use of molecular barcodes, quantitative 5'-RACE generated TCR beta libraries. Each CDR3 protein is one row after TCRdb ran MiXCR on the 5' RACE reads. The table records fewer than 550,000 distinct CDR3 sequences, approximately 5% of them present only once. The sequencing input was blood, either unsorted or a sorted T cell fraction (not recorded which). The receptor's source is a male donor with ankylosing spondylitis. The chain links TRBV5-1 to TRBJ2-2; 9 bases are a match to TRBD1. CDR3: CASSLATGGFTGELFF. The CDR3 DNA is TGCGCCAGCAGCTTGGCTACAGGGGGCTTCACCGGGGAGCTGTTTTTT. Drawing the rest from reference TRBV5-1 and TRBJ2-2, the complete variable domain is KAGVTQTPRYLIKTRGQQVTLSCSPISGHRSVSWYQQTPGQGLQFLFEYFSETQRNKGNFPGRFSGRQFSNSRSEMNVSTLELGDSALYLCASSLATGGFTGELFFGEGSRLTVL.